The 8 T cell receptor beta chains below were found in one sample sequenced in a study of blood T cell repertoires in COVID-19. Clones were read by immunoSEQ multiplex PCR, and TCRdb kept only the in-frame ones, dropping some. The sample carries fewer than 150,000 clones, about 90% recorded once. The material sequenced was peripheral blood. These receptor sequences come from a woman aged 45-65 years who had recovered from COVID-19.

This chain connects TRBV7-2 to TRBJ2-5; the match to TRBD2 covers 8 bases. This CDR3 has 15 residues. After removal of 6 bases from V and 2 bases from J, the junction contained 8 bases not matched to a gene. Germline V CDR1 and CDR2: SGHTA, FQGNSA. The CDR3 DNA follows: TGTGCCAGCAGTCCGGGACTAGTCTTTCAAGAGACCCAGTACTTC. It translates to CASSPGLVFQETQYF.

The chain joins TRBV7-9 to TRBJ1-1; no firm D call. The germline gives CDR1 SEHNR, CDR2 FQNEAQ (reference sequence). This CDR3 contains 13 residues. Trimming removed 5 bases at V and 4 bases at J, with 11 bases between. DNA for the CDR3: TGTGCCAGCAGCCCCCTAGTGGGCACTGAAGCTTTCTTT. This encodes CASSPLVGTEAFF.

The V gene is TRBV7-9, the J gene TRBJ1-5; D unclear. Trimming pared 1 base from V and 2 bases from J, leaving 12 bases between. Germline CDR1 SEHNR, CDR2 FQNEAQ (reference sequence). This CDR3 has 16 amino acids. CDR3: CASSLGAAPGNQPQHF. In DNA form, the CDR3 reads TGTGCCAGCAGCTTAGGGGCAGCACCAGGCAATCAGCCCCAGCATTTT.

The gene calls are TRBV18 and TRBJ1-3; the match to TRBD1 covers 7 bases. The V gene's germline CDR1 is KGHSH and CDR2 LQKENI. After removal of 3 bases from V and 0 bases from J, the junction contained 11 bases not matched to a gene. CDR3 length equals 18 residues. This chain's CDR3 is CASSPSTGYSDSGNTIYF. Written as DNA, the CDR3 is TGTGCCAGCTCACCCTCGACAGGGTATAGTGACTCTGGAAACACCATATATTTT.

This sequence joins TRBV28 and TRBJ2-3; D uncertain. This CDR3 is 13 amino acids long. The V gene lost 5 bases and the J gene lost 4 bases, with 10 bases spanning the gap. Germline CDR1 is MDHEN and CDR2 is SYDVKM. CDR3 sequence reads: CASSEVASDTQYF. The CDR3 DNA reads TGTGCCAGCAGTGAGGTTGCCTCAGATACGCAGTATTTT.

The chain has TRBV28 and TRBJ1-6; 7 bases are shared with TRBD1. Germline V CDR1 and CDR2: MDHEN, SYDVKM. The CDR3 totals 15 residues. V shed 1 base and J 10 bases; nucleotides not matched to a gene: 7. DNA of the CDR3: TGTGCCAGCAGTTTATCTTACAGGGGTGGCTCACCCCTCCACTTT. It yields the protein CASSLSYRGGSPLHF.

This clone appeared once. The V and J genes are TRBV13 and TRBJ2-7; D may be TRBD2 (6 bases). V was pared by 6 bases and J by 7 bases, with 22 bases between. The CDR3 length is 15 residues. In germline, CDR1 is PRHDT, CDR2 FYEKMQ (reference sequence). As DNA, the CDR3 is TGTGCCAGCAGACTAGAGGAGGGGAGATCGGGTGAGCAGTACTTC. Translated, it gives CASRLEEGRSGEQYF.

The chain employs TRBV5-1 and TRBJ1-6; D is possibly TRBD1 (5 bases). The germline CDR1 and CDR2 sequences are SGHRS and YFSETQ. CDR3 length equals 13 residues. Trimming removed 5 bases from V and 12 bases from J, with 15 bases in between. The CDR3 loop reads CASSDSELGPLHF. The CDR3 DNA sequence: TGCGCCAGCAGTGACAGCGAATTGGGACCCCTCCACTTT.